This note documents a single T cell receptor beta chain sequence. Its antigen is undetermined. The sample is drawn from a study of PD-L1 blockade in urothelial cancer. Study-level information: The patients' atezolizumab therapy, 1,200 mg intravenously every 3 weeks, started in the mid-2010s. Blood was subjected to analysis at 3 weeks (second dose) and 6 weeks following treatment start. Blood gave a median roughly 150,000 T cells. Findings and caveats of the study: Below-median pretreatment blood TCR clonality was a predictor of better survival.

Here immunoSEQ multiplex PCR was the method, and the copy in TCRdb shows in-frame clones only, minus some. The data contain more than 55,000 clones, about 86% of them singletons. The CDR3 contains 22 residues. The germline CDR1 and CDR2 sequences are MDHEN and SYDVKM. Germline trimming cut 5 bases from V and 7 bases from J; bases unmatched to any gene: 25. The chain joins TRBV28 to TRBJ2-1, with 14 bases that match TRBD2. The sequences come from PBMCs, collected around atezolizumab (anti-PD-L1) treatment. This sequence originates from a man between 45 and 60 years old with urothelial cancer. This chain's CDR3 is CASSPRAGTSGSFSASVNEQFF. The DNA for the CDR3 is TGTGCCAGCAGTCCACGGGCCGGGACTAGCGGGAGTTTTAGCGCTTCCGTTAATGAGCAGTTCTTC.